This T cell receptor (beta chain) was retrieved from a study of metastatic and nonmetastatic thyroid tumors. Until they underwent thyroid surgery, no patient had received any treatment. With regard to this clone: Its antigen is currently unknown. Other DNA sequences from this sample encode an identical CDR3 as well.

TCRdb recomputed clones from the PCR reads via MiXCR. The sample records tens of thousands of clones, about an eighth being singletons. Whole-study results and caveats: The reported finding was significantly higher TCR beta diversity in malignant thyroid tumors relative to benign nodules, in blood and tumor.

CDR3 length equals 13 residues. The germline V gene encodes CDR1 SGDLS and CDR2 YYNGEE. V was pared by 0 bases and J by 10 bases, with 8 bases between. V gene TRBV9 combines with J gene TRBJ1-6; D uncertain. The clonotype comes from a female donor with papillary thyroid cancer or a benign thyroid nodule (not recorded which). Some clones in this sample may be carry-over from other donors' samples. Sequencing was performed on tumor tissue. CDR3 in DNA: TGTGCCAGCAGCGTAGGAGAGCACTCACCCCTCCACTTT. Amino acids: CASSVGEHSPLHF.